A single sample gave rise to the 10 T cell receptor beta chains below, sequenced in a study of long-term antiretroviral therapy in people with HIV. Samples were assayed with immunoSEQ v3.0 at survey level. Sequencing used immunoSEQ multiplex PCR; TCRdb keeps in-frame clones, though not all of them. In the table there are tens of thousands of clones, over 90% of which are singletons. The sequencing here drew on unsorted PBMCs, taken 3.7 years after starting antiretroviral therapy. The receptors shown here come from a woman aged 45-59 years with HIV.

The J gene is TRBJ2-3, the V gene TRBV7-3; the D gene could be TRBD1 or TRBD2 (7 bases each). The V end lost 5 bases, the J end lost 5 bases, and 11 bases lay between the germline ends. The V gene's germline CDR1 is SGHTA and CDR2 FQGTGA. CDR3 size: 13 residues. CDR3 in DNA: TGTGCCAGCAGCCCAGGGGGGGGAGATACGCAGTATTTT. Translated: CASSPGGGDTQYF.

The rearrangement links TRBV11-2 to TRBJ2-3, with 9 bases lining up with TRBD2. Trimming cost V 5 bases and J 5 bases; bases outside gene matches: 11. This CDR3 comprises 16 residues. CDR1 is SGHAT, CDR2 FQNNGV, per germline. The CDR3 spells CASSSGTSLQLDTQYF. CDR3 DNA: TGTGCCAGCAGCAGCGGGACTAGCCTCCAATTAGATACGCAGTATTTT.

V gene TRBV30 combines with J gene TRBJ2-5; 8 bases fit TRBD2. In germline, CDR1 is GTSNPN, CDR2 SVGIG (reference sequence). CDR3 size: 14 residues. Losses at the gene ends were 2 bases for V and 8 bases for J; bases not matched to a gene: 10. The CDR3 spells CAWSPSSSGGTQYF. Here the CDR3 DNA reads TGTGCCTGGAGTCCCTCGTCGAGCGGGGGAACCCAGTACTTC.

The chain employs TRBV2 and TRBJ2-1, with D uncertain. Trimming took off 7 bases at V and 7 bases at J, with 17 bases between the two ends. The CDR3 extends over 14 amino acids. CDR1 SNHLY and CDR2 FYNNEI come from the germline V gene. CDR3 coding DNA: TGTGCCAGCAAGCCCCGGGCGGCAAGGAATGAGCAGTTCTTC. Amino acid sequence: CASKPRAARNEQFF.

This rearrangement joins TRBV5-6 to TRBJ2-7; D ambiguous. Trimming shortened V by 0 bases and J by 1 base, and 5 bases separated the two germline ends. This CDR3 contains 13 residues. In germline, CDR1 is SGHDT, CDR2 YYEEEE. This chain's CDR3 is CASSLAGSYEQYF. DNA of the CDR3: TGTGCCAGCAGCTTGGCCGGGTCCTACGAGCAGTACTTC.

The J gene is TRBJ2-7, the V gene TRBV2; either TRBD1 or TRBD2 may fit D (5 bases each). Germline V CDR1 and CDR2: SNHLY, FYNNEI. The CDR3 length is 14 residues. With 7 bases removed from V and 2 bases from J, the gap between germline ends came to 15 bases. CDR3 region: CASTEPGAAYEQYF. The CDR3 nucleotides are TGTGCCAGCACCGAACCCGGGGCGGCCTACGAGCAGTACTTC.

This sequence joins TRBV5-5 and TRBJ1-2; D is ambiguous. The V gene's germline CDR1 is SGHKS and CDR2 YYEKEE (reference sequence). Trimming stripped 4 bases from V and 2 bases from J, with 9 bases between. There are 13 residues in the CDR3. The CDR3 DNA reads TGTGCCAGCAGCCAGGACCTAAACTATGGCTACACCTTC. Amino acids: CASSQDLNYGYTF.

The chain links TRBV11-1 to TRBJ2-1; 8 bases align to TRBD2. Germline CDR1 and CDR2: SGHAT and FQDESV (reference sequence). J gave up 2 bases and V 5 bases, and 8 bases lay outside the gene matches. The CDR3 spans 16 residues. CDR3 sequence: CASSPEGRGAYNEQFF. The CDR3 nucleotides read TGTGCCAGCAGCCCCGAGGGGCGGGGGGCCTACAATGAGCAGTTCTTC. Supplemented by reference TRBV11-1 and TRBJ2-1, the full variable domain reads EAEVAQSPRYKITEKSQAVAFWCDPISGHATLYWYRQILGQGPELLVQFQDESVVDDSQLPKDRFSAERLKGVDSTLKIQPAELGDSAMYLCASSPEGRGAYNEQFFGPGTRLTVL.

This chain joins TRBV5-1 and TRBJ1-2; D unclear. Germline-derived CDR1 and CDR2 are SGHRS and YFSETQ. Deletions cut 6 bases from V and 3 bases from J, with 15 bases between. The CDR3 extends over 14 amino acids. Here the CDR3 reads CASKGIGFDYGYTF. The CDR3 coding sequence is TGCGCCAGCAAGGGTATAGGGTTTGACTATGGCTACACCTTC. The whole variable domain, filled in from reference TRBV5-1 and TRBJ1-2, reads KAGVTQTPRYLIKTRGQQVTLSCSPISGHRSVSWYQQTPGQGLQFLFEYFSETQRNKGNFPGRFSGRQFSNSRSEMNVSTLELGDSALYLCASKGIGFDYGYTFGSGTRLTVV.

The chain recombines TRBV6-5 with TRBJ2-1; 10 bases align to TRBD2. Germline V lookup: CDR1 MNHEY, CDR2 SVGAGI. The CDR3 consists of 15 residues. V dropped 10 bases and J dropped 5; count of bases not matched to a gene: 11. This CDR3 is CATRGAGGPHNEQFF. DNA of the CDR3: TGTGCCACAAGGGGAGCGGGGGGGCCCCACAATGAGCAGTTCTTC.